The clone carrying this T cell receptor beta chain was counted many times. The data derive from a study of early T cells in non-severe SARS-CoV-2 infection. TCRdb re-derived calls from the 5' RACE reads in MiXCR, one entry per CDR3 protein. The data contain about 37,000 distinct CDR3 sequences, about 8% of them singletons. V was pared by 1 base and J by 2 bases, with 11 bases between. This CDR3 region has 14 residues. Germline V CDR1 and CDR2: DFQATT, SNEGSKA (reference sequence). The clonotype originates from an adult who was a healthcare worker with PCR-confirmed SARS-CoV-2 infection or an uninfected control (not recorded which). Material: whole blood, obtained at baseline. The chain combines TRBV20-1 with TRBJ2-5; no reliable D call. The DNA of the CDR3 is TGCAGTGCTAGAGGGTGGGCAGAACAAGAGACCCAGTACTTC. It codes for CSARGWAEQETQYF.